Presented here are 4 T cell receptor beta chains from one specimen sequenced in a study of T cell responses to AZD1222 COVID-19 vaccine. Only in-frame clones appear in the TCRdb table, and some are missing; sequencing was by immunoSEQ multiplex PCR. The sample gives 95,000 to 110,000 clones, over 85% of which show up once; less than 6.5% is in the top ten. This sample comprised peripheral blood, obtained on day 0 of AZD1222 vaccination. All receptors derive from an adult in good health.

J is TRBJ1-5 and V is TRBV28; D perhaps matches TRBD1 (5 bases). Trimming shortened V by 3 bases and J by 3 bases, and 9 bases separated the two germline ends. Germline-derived CDR1 and CDR2 are MDHEN and SYDVKM. There are 14 residues in the CDR3. CDR3 sequence: CASSFWGSNQPQHF. CDR3 bases: TGTGCCAGCAGTTTTTGGGGGTCCAATCAGCCCCAGCATTTT.

CDR3 region: CASSFTGNASPLHF. The CDR3, as DNA: TGTGCCAGCAGCTTTACCGGGAACGCTTCACCCCTCCACTTT. The chain uses TRBV5-4 and TRBJ1-6; D is ambiguous. This CDR3 spans 14 amino acids. The germline gives CDR1 SGHNT, CDR2 YYREEE (reference sequence). Trimming left V 2 bases short and J 9 bases short, with 12 bases between. The variable domain in full, completed from reference TRBV5-4 and TRBJ1-6, reads ETGVTQSPTHLIKTRGQQVTLRCSSQSGHNTVSWYQQALGQGPQFIFQYYREEENGRGNFPPRFSGLQFPNYSSELNVNALELDDSALYLCASSFTGNASPLHFGNGTRLTVT.

The V and J genes are TRBV6-5 and TRBJ2-4; D is unclear. The CDR3 runs 13 residues. Germline CDR1 and CDR2: MNHEY and SVGAGI. Trimming left V 6 bases short and J 0 bases short, with 6 bases between. The CDR3 protein is CASRAPAKNIQYF. The CDR3, as DNA: TGTGCCAGCAGGGCTCCAGCCAAAAACATTCAGTACTTC.

J is TRBJ2-7 and V is TRBV9; 11 positions match TRBD1. The V and J ends lost 3 bases and 2 bases, in that order; junction bases with no gene match: 10. The CDR3 sequence is 17 residues long. From germline, CDR1 is SGDLS and CDR2 YYNGEE. CDR3 in amino acids: CASSAGFPGQGAYEQYF. Here the CDR3 DNA reads TGTGCCAGCAGCGCGGGTTTTCCGGGACAGGGGGCCTACGAGCAGTACTTC.